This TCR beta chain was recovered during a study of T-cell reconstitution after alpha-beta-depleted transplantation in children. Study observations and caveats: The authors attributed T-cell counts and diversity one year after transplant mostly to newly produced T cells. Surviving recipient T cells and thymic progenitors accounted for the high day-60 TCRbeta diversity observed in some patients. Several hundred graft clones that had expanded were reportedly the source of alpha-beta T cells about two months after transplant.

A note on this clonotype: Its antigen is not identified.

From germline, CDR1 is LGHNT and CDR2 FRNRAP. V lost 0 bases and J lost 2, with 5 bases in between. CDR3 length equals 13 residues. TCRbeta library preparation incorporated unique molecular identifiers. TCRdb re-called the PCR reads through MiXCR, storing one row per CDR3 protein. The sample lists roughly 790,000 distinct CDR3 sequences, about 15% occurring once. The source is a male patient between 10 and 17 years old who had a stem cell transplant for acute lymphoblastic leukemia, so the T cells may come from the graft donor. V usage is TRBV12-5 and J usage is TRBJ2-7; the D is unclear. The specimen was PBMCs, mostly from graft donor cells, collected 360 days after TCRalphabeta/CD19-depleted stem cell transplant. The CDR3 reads CASGLVRTYEQYF. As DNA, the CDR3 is TGTGCTAGTGGTTTGGTAAGAACCTACGAGCAGTACTTC.